This T cell receptor (beta chain) was captured by sequencing in a study of T cell repertoires in cytomegalovirus infection. Overall study context: From public TCR beta signatures came an indication of both CMV infection and matching HLA type. Study observations and caveats: Summed public TCR beta family frequency identified CMV carriers bearing the relevant HLA. In two of eight donors, the top clonotype was HLA-C-restricted CMV-specific.

TCRdb processed the reads anew with MiXCR; each CDR3 protein has one entry. Found here are 200,000 or so distinct CDR3 sequences, 28% of them singletons; the top ten hold approximately 30%. Concerning this clonotype itself: Its antigen remains unknown. A much larger clone differs by one base, so this may be a read error.

CDR1 and CDR2 (germline): LNHDA, SQIVND (reference sequence). The CDR3 has 14 residues. The chain recombines TRBV19 with TRBJ1-1; D unclear. Sequences were obtained from PBMCs. The clonotype originates from a human donor in good health (CMV status not recorded). Some clones in this sample may be carry-over from other donors' samples. The CDR3 is CASSISPQNTEDFF. In DNA form, the CDR3 reads TGTGCCAGTAGTATATCACCCCAGAACACTGAAGATTTCTTT.